This T cell receptor beta chain was sequenced during a study of regulatory T cells in long-lasting Graves disease. For the study at large: Freshly diagnosed Graves' patients had used antithyroid drugs for under 3 months.

CDR3 length: 13 residues. The germline V and J ends were trimmed by 3 bases and 3 bases, with 6 bases remaining between them. Arm-PCR of CDR3 regions and iRepertoire HTBI primers were used to build TCR beta libraries. TCRdb itself ran the multiplex PCR reads through MiXCR, one entry per CDR3 protein. The sample has around 400,000 distinct CDR3 sequences, 15% to 17% seen once. Time point indicated: newly diagnosed GD, antithyroid drugs for less than 3 months. PBMC-extracted RNA yielded the TCR library. American Thyroid Association guidelines served as the basis for diagnosing Graves' disease. EDTA tubes received around 10 milliliters of drawn peripheral blood. Study-level results: Under persistent disease, TRBV28, TRBJ1-2 and TRBJ2-5 were used preferentially.

In its sample, this clonotype was seen many times. Its antigen is still unknown. V gene TRBV12-3 or TRBV12-4 combines with J gene TRBJ2-1; D call uncertain. The receptor comes from a female donor with Graves disease. The sequences come from peripheral blood mononuclear cells (PBMCs), collected at new diagnosis, from a patient treated with antithyroid drugs. The CDR3 region has the DNA TGTGCCAGCAGTTTTGGGGACTACAATGAGCAGTTCTTC. Translating it yields CASSFGDYNEQFF.